These 3 T cell receptor beta chains were all obtained from the same sample, sequenced in a study of T-cell memory formation after mild COVID-19. A single record per CDR3 protein comes from TCRdb applying MiXCR to the 5' RACE reads. The sample shows roughly 620,000 distinct CDR3 sequences, roughly 17% of them seen only once. The sample consisted of PBMCs or a T cell subset sorted from them (not recorded which). These receptors all come from an adult woman who had mild COVID-19 (a few samples of this study predate the infection). Cell type and time point are not known.

The gene calls are TRBV6-5 and TRBJ1-1, with D hard to call. V was trimmed by 10 bases and J by 5 bases, leaving 14 bases between them. CDR3 length equals 12 residues. Germline V gene sequence: CDR1 MNHEY, CDR2 SVGAGI. The DNA of the CDR3 is TGTGCCATCGGAGAAGATGGGACTGAAGCTTTCTTT. Translated, it gives CAIGEDGTEAFF.

CDR3 in amino acids: CASSFAPQGRSGDTQYF. As DNA, the CDR3 is TGTGCCAGCAGTTTCGCTCCACAGGGACGTAGCGGGGATACGCAGTATTTT. V is TRBV12-3 or TRBV12-4 and J is TRBJ2-3, with a tentative D call TRBD2 (7 bases). The ends were cut back, 3 bases at V and 6 bases at J, with 22 bases in the middle. The CDR3 covers 17 residues.

The rearrangement joins TRBV7-9 to TRBJ1-4; the D gene is possibly TRBD1 (5 bases). CDR1 is SEHNR, CDR2 FQNEAQ, per germline (reference sequence). V gave up 0 bases and J gave up 7 bases, with 18 bases separating them. The CDR3 covers 17 residues. CDR3 amino acids: CASSLARGEAGVEKLFF. The DNA for the CDR3 is TGTGCCAGCAGCTTAGCGCGAGGGGAGGCGGGTGTTGAAAAACTGTTTTTT.